A selection of T cell receptor beta chains follows, all from one sample in a study of blood T cell repertoires in COVID-19. The data were produced by immunoSEQ multiplex PCR, yet TCRdb's version contains in-frame clones alone and is incomplete. Seen here are around 200,000 clones, approximately 87% observed once, and the top ten hold about 20%. The sequenced sample consisted of peripheral blood. These receptors came from a man in his 70s with active or convalescent COVID-19. CDR3s include the opening cysteine and the closing phenylalanine or tryptophan. D genes are given only for firm matches. Some rows have no size entry. The others give once, few or many, or a class for an expanded clone.

TRBJ2-1,once,TRBV19,TRBD2,CASRPTSGRRNEQFF,TGTGCCAGTAGGCCGACTAGCGGGAGGCGCAATGAGCAGTTCTTC
TRBJ1-5,.,TRBV30,.,CAMAASGLEPQHF,TGTGCCATGGCCGCTTCGGGTCTCGAGCCCCAGCATTTT
TRBJ2-3,.,TRBV5-1,.,CASSLTPRFATDTQYF,TGCGCCAGCAGCCTCACCCCCCGGTTTGCCACAGATACGCAGTATTTT
TRBJ2-5,.,TRBV6-2/TRBV6-3,TRBD2,CASSYYKGLAGVETQYF,TGTGCCAGCAGTTACTACAAGGGACTAGCGGGAGTTGAGACCCAGTACTTC
TRBJ1-2,.,TRBV28,TRBD1,CASSSTGTANYGYTF,TGTGCCAGCAGCTCGACCGGGACAGCTAACTATGGCTACACCTTC
TRBJ1-3,once,TRBV4-1,.,CASSQDPRPQSGNTIYF,TGCGCCAGCAGCCAAGATCCCCGTCCCCAGTCTGGAAACACCATATATTTT
TRBJ1-1,.,TRBV11-2,.,CASRLHVEAFF,TGTGCCAGCAGACTACACGTTGAAGCTTTCTTT
TRBJ1-4,once,TRBV28,.,CASRTGGPNEKLFF,TGTGCCAGCCGCACAGGCGGACCCAATGAAAAACTGTTTTTT
TRBJ2-2,.,TRBV4-3,TRBD1,CASRDRTGGTGELFF,TGCGCCAGCAGGGATCGGACAGGGGGGACCGGGGAGCTGTTTTTT
TRBJ2-3,.,TRBV6-2/TRBV6-3,.,CASSSRERHNTDTQYF,TGTGCCAGCAGTTCCCGCGAGAGACACAACACAGATACGCAGTATTTT
TRBJ1-4,.,TRBV6-5,.,CASREATTNEKLFF,TGTGCCAGCCGGGAGGCCACAACTAATGAAAAACTGTTTTTT
TRBJ2-6,few,TRBV27,.,CASSLAAEGVRAGANVLTF,TGTGCCAGCAGTTTGGCGGCGGAGGGAGTCCGCGCTGGGGCCAACGTCCTGACTTTC
TRBJ1-4,.,TRBV19,TRBD1,CASTPGDSQHEKLFF,TGTGCCAGTACCCCGGGGGACAGCCAGCATGAAAAACTGTTTTTT
TRBJ1-2,.,TRBV5-4,TRBD1,CASSPGDRVSEGYTF,TGTGCCAGCAGCCCGGGGGACAGGGTGAGTGAAGGCTACACCTTC
TRBJ1-1,few,TRBV5-1,.,CASSLATGMGEAFF,TGCGCCAGCAGCTTGGCTACAGGGATGGGTGAAGCTTTCTTT
TRBJ1-1,.,TRBV18,.,CASSPYEQGDTEAFF,TGTGCCAGCTCACCATACGAACAGGGAGACACTGAAGCTTTCTTT
TRBJ2-1,.,TRBV15,.,CATSPQFSGNEQFF,TGTGCCACCAGCCCTCAATTTAGCGGAAATGAGCAGTTCTTC
TRBJ1-2,.,TRBV30,.,CAWSVWQGTGYTF,TGTGCCTGGAGTGTCTGGCAGGGGACTGGCTACACCTTC
TRBJ1-4,.,TRBV2,.,CASRRNSEKLFF,TGTGCCAGCAGGAGAAACAGTGAAAAACTGTTTTTT
TRBJ2-1,.,TRBV6-5,.,CASSYSYQTGDNEQFF,TGTGCCAGCAGTTACTCGTACCAGACAGGAGACAATGAGCAGTTCTTC
TRBJ1-2,.,TRBV5-5,TRBD1,CASSVQGDHYGYTF,TGTGCCAGCAGCGTCCAGGGGGACCACTATGGCTACACCTTC
TRBJ2-3,.,TRBV10-3,TRBD2,CAISDLLAGGPQGTQYF,TGTGCCATCAGTGACCTACTAGCGGGGGGACCCCAAGGTACGCAGTATTTT
TRBJ2-4,.,TRBV4-3,TRBD2,CASSPRGSGRSKNIQYF,TGCGCCAGCAGCCCTAGGGGTAGCGGGAGGTCCAAAAACATTCAGTACTTC
TRBJ2-5,.,TRBV5-8,TRBD1,CASSHADRAIQETQYF,TGTGCCAGCAGCCACGCGGACAGGGCAATACAAGAGACCCAGTACTTC
TRBJ1-2,few,TRBV24-1,.,CATRGGADGYGYTF,TGTGCCACCCGGGGGGGTGCCGACGGCTATGGCTACACCTTC
TRBJ2-3,.,TRBV7-9,.,CASSLGQSLSTDTQYF,TGTGCCAGCAGCTTAGGCCAGTCCCTCAGCACAGATACGCAGTATTTT
TRBJ1-2,few,TRBV5-1,TRBD1,CASSFGDRDYGYTF,TGCGCCAGCAGCTTCGGGGACAGGGACTATGGCTACACCTTC
TRBJ1-4,.,TRBV2,.,CASSQQDLNEKLFF,TGTGCCAGCAGCCAACAGGACCTTAATGAAAAACTGTTTTTT
TRBJ1-1,.,TRBV12-3/TRBV12-4,.,CASTLNTEAFF,TGTGCCAGCACCCTAAACACTGAAGCTTTCTTT
TRBJ2-7,.,TRBV6-5,.,CASRTGYEQYF,TGTGCCAGCAGGACAGGCTACGAGCAGTACTTC
TRBJ2-5,.,TRBV5-4,TRBD2,CASSRAGEGRETQYF,TGTGCCAGCAGTCGGGCGGGAGAGGGGAGGGAGACCCAGTACTTC
TRBJ1-1,.,TRBV13,TRBD1,CASSSGTGDTEAFF,TGTGCCAGCAGTTCCGGGACAGGGGACACTGAAGCTTTCTTT
TRBJ1-2,.,TRBV7-9,TRBD1,CASSPGGTAYGYTF,TGTGCCAGCAGCCCAGGTGGGACAGCCTATGGCTACACCTTC
TRBJ2-3,.,TRBV18,.,CASSLVARVADTQYF,TGTGCCAGCTCTCTGGTAGCCAGGGTCGCAGATACGCAGTATTTT
TRBJ2-5,.,TRBV15,TRBD1,CATSSVRQGGETQYF,TGTGCCACCAGCTCCGTCAGACAGGGGGGAGAGACCCAGTACTTC
TRBJ2-5,.,TRBV7-9,TRBD1,CASSLTGLVETQYF,TGTGCCAGCAGCTTGACAGGGTTGGTGGAGACCCAGTACTTC
TRBJ1-5,.,TRBV7-2,.,CASTLGVGTNQPQHF,TGTGCCAGCACCCTGGGGGTAGGGACAAATCAGCCCCAGCATTTT
TRBJ2-5,.,TRBV7-2,.,CASRLRLTQETQYF,TGTGCCAGCAGGCTTAGACTAACCCAAGAGACCCAGTACTTC
TRBJ2-7,.,TRBV10-2,.,CASGDWGYEQYF,TGCGCCAGCGGGGACTGGGGGTACGAGCAGTACTTC
TRBJ2-3,.,TRBV5-1,.,CASSFATRTDTQYF,TGCGCCAGCAGCTTCGCTACTCGCACAGATACGCAGTATTTT
TRBJ1-3,.,TRBV4-3,.,CASSLEAISGNTIYF,TGCGCCAGCAGCCTCGAGGCCATCTCTGGAAACACCATATATTTT
TRBJ2-1,.,TRBV4-3,TRBD2,CASSQDVAGGGNEQFF,TGCGCCAGCAGCCAAGATGTAGCGGGAGGGGGCAATGAGCAGTTCTTC
TRBJ2-1,.,TRBV13,TRBD2,CASRGWTSGRAGFNEQFF,TGTGCCAGCAGGGGGTGGACTAGCGGGAGGGCCGGGTTCAATGAGCAGTTCTTC
TRBJ1-5,.,TRBV4-1,.,CASSHLGAGGNQPQHF,TGCGCCAGCAGCCACCTCGGAGCAGGGGGCAATCAGCCCCAGCATTTT
TRBJ2-1,.,TRBV25-1,TRBD1,CASSGDRGEQFF,TGTGCCAGCAGTGGGGACAGGGGCGAGCAGTTCTTC
TRBJ1-3,.,TRBV30,.,CAWRTVMSGNTIYF,TGTGCCTGGAGGACAGTAATGTCTGGAAACACCATATATTTT
TRBJ2-1,.,TRBV28,TRBD2,CASSFSPGTSVYNEQFF,TGTGCCAGCAGTTTTAGTCCCGGGACTAGCGTCTACAATGAGCAGTTCTTC
TRBJ2-5,few,TRBV7-8,TRBD1,CASSPTDRARETQYF,TGTGCCAGCAGCCCGACAGACAGGGCACGGGAGACCCAGTACTTC